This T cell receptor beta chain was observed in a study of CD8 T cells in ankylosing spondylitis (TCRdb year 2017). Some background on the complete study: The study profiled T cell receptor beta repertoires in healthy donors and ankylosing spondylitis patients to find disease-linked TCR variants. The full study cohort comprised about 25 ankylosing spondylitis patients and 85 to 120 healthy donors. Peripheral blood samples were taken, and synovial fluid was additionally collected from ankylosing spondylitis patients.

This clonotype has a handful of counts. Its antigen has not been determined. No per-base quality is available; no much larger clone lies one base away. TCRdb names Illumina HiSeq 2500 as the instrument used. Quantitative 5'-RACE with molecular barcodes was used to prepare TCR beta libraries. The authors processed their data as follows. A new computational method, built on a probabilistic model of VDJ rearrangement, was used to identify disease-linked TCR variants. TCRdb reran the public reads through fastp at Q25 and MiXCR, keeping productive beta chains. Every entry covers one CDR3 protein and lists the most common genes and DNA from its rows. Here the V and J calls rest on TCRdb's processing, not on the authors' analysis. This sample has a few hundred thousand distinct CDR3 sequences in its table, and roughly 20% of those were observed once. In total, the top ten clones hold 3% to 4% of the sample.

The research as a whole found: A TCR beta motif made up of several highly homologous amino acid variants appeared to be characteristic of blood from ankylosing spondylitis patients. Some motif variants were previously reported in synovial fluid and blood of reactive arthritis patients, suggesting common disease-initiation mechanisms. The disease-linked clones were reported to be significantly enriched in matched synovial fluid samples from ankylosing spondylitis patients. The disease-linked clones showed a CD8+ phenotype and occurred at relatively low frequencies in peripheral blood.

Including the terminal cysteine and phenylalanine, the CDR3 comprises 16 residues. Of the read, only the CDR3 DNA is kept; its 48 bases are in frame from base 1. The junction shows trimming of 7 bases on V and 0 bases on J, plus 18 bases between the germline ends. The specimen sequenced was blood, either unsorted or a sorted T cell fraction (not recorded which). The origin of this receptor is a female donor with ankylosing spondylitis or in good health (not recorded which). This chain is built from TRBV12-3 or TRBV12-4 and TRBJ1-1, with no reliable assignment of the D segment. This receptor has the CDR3 CASTLGRRSMNTEAFF. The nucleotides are TGTGCCAGCACCTTGGGGAGGCGAAGCATGAACACTGAAGCTTTCTTT.